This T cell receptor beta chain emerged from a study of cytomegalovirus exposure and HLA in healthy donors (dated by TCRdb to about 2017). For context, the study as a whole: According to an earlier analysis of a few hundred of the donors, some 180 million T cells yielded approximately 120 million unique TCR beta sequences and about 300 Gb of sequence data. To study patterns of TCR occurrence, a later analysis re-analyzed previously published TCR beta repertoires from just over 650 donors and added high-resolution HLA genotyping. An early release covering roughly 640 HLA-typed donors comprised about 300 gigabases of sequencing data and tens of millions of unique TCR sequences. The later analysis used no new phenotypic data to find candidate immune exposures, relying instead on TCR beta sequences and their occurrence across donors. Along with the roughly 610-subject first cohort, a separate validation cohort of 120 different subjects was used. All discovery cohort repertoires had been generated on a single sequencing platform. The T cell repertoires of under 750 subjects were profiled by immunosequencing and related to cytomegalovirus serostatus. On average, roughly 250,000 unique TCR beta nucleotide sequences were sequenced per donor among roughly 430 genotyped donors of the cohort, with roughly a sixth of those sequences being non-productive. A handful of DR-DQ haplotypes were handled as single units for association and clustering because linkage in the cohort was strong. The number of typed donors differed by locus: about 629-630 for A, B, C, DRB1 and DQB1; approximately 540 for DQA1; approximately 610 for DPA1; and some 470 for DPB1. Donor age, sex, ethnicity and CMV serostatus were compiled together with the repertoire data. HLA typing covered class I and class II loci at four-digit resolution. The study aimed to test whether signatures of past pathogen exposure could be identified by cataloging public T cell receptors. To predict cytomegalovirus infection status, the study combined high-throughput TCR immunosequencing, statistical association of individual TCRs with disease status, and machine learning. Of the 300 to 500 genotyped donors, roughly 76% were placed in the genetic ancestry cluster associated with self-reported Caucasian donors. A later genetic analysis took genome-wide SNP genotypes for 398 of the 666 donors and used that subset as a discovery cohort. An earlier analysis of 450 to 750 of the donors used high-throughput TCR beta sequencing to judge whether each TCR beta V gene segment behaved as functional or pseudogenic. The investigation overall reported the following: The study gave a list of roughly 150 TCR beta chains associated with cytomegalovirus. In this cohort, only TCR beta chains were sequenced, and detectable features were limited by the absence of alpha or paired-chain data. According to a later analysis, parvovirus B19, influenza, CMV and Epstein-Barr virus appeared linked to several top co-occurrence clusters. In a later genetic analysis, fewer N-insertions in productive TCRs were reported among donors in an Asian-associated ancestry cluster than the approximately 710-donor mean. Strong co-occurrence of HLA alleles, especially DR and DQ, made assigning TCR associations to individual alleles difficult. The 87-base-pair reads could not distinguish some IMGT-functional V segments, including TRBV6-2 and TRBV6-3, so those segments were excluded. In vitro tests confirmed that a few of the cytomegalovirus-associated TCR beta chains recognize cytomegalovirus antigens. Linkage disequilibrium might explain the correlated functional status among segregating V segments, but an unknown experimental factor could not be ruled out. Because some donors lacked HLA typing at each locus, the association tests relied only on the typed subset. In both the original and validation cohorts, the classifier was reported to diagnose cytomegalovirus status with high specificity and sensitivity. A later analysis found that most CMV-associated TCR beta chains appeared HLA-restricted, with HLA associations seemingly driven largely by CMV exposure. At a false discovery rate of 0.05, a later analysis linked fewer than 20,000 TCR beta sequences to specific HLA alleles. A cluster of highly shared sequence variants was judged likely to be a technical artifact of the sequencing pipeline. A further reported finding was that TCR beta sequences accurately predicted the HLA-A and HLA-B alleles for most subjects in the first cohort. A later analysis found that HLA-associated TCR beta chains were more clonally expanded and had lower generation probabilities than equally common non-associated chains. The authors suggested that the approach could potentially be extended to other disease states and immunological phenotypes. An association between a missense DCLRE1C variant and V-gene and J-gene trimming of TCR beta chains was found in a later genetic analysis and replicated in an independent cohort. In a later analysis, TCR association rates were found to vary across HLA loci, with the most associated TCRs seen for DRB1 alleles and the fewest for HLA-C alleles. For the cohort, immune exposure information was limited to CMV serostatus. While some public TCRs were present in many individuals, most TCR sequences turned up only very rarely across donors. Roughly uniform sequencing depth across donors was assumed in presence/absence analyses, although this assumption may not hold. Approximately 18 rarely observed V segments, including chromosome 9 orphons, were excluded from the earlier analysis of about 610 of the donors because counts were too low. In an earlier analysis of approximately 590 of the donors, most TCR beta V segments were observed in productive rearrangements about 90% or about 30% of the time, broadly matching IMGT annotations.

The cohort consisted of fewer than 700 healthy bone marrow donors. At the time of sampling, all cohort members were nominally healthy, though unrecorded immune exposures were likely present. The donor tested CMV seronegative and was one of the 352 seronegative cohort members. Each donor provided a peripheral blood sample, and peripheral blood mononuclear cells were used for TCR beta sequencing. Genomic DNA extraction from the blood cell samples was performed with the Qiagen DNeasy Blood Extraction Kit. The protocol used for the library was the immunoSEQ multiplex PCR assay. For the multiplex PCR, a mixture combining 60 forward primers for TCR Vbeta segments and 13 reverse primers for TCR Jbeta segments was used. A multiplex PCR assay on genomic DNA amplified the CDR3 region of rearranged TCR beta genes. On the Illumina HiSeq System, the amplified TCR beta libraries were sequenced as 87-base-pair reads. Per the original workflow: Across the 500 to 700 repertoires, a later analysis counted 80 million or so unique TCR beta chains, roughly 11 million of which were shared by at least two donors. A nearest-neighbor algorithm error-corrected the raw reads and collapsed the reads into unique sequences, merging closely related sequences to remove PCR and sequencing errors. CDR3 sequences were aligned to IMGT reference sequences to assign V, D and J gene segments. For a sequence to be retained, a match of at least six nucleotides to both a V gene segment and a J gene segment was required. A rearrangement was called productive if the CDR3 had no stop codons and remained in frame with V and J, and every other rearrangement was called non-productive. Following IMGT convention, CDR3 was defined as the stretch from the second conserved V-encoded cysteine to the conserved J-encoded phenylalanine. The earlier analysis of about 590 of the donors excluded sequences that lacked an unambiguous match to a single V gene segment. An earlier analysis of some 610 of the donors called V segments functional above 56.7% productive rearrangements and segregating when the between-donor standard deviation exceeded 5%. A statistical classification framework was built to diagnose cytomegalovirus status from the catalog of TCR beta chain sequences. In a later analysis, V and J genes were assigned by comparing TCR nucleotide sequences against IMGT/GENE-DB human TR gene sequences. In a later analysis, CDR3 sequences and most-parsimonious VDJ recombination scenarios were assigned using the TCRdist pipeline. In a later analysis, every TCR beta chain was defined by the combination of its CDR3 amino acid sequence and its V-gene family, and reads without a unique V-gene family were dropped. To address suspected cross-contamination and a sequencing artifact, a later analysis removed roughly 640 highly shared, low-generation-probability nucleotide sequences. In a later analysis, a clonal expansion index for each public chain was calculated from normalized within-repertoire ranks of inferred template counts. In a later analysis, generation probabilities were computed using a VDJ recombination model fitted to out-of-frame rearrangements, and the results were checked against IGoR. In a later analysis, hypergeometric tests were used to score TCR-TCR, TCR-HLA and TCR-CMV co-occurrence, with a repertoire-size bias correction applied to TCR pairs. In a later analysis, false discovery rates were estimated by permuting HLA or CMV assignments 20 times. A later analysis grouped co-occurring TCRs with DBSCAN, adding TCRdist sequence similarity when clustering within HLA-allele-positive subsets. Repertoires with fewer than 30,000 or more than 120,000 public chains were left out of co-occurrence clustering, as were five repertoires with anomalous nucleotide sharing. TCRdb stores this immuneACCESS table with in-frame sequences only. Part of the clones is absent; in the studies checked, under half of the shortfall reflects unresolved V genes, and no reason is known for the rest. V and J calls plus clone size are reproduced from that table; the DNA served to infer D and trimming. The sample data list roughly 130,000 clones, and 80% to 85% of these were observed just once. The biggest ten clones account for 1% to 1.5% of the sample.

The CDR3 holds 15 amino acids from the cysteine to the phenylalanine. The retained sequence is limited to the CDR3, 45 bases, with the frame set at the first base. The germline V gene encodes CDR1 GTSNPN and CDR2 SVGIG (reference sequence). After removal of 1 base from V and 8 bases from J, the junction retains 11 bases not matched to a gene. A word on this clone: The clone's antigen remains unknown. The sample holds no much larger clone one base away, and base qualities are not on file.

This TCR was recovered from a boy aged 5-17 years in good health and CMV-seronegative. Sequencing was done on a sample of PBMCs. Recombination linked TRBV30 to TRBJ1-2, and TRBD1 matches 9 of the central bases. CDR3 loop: CAWSATGGAGSGYTF. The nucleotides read TGTGCCTGGAGTGCTACAGGGGGCGCAGGGTCCGGCTACACCTTC.